This T cell receptor (beta chain) was sequenced for a study of radiation and T cells in renal cell carcinoma. Sample time point: baseline pretreatment blood. Treatment indicated: 15 Gy SBRT to primary tumor, nephrectomy 4 weeks later. Radiation-treated patients gave blood at baseline, week 2 and week 4. Germline-derived CDR1 and CDR2 are MNHEY and SMNVEV (reference sequence). CDR3 length: 14 amino acids. V shed 4 bases and J shed 1 base, with 10 bases lying between them. Method: immunoSEQ multiplex PCR; TCRdb's copy keeps in-frame clones and lacks some. The table includes 100,000 or so clones, approximately 86% detected once.

V gene TRBV27 combines with J gene TRBJ1-2; a weak D match, TRBD1 (5 bases). This specimen consisted of blood, obtained from a patient whose treatment included radiotherapy and nephrectomy. The sequence came from a man aged 50 to 59 with renal cell carcinoma. The CDR3 reads CASSSTGGNYGYTF. CDR3 bases: TGTGCCAGCAGTTCCACCGGGGGTAACTATGGCTACACCTTC.